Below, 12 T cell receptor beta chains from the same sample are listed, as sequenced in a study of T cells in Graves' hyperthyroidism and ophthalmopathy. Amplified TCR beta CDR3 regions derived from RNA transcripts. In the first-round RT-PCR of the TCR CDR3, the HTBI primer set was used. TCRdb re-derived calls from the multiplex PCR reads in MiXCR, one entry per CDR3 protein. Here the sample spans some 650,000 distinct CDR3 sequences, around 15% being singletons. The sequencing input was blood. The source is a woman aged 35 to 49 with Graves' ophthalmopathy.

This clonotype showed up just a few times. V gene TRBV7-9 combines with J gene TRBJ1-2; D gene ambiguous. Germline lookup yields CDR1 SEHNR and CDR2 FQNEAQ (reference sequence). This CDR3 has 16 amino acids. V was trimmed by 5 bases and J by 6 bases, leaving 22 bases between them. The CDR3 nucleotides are TGTGCCAGCAGCGACCCTACGGACCGTTATATCGATGGCTACACCTTC. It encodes CASSDPTDRYIDGYTF.

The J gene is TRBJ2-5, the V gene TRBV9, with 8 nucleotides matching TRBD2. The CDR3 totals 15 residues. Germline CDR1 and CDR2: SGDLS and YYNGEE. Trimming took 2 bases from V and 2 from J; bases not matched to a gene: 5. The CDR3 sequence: CASSVGGASQETQYF. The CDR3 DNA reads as TGTGCCAGCAGCGTCGGGGGGGCATCACAAGAGACCCAGTACTTC.

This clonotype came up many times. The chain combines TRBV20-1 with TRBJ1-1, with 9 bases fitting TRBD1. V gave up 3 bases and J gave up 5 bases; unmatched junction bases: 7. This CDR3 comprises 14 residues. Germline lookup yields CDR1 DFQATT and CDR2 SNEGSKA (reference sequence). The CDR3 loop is CSASTQGAGTEAFF. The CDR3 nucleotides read TGCAGTGCTAGCACACAGGGGGCGGGGACTGAAGCTTTCTTT.

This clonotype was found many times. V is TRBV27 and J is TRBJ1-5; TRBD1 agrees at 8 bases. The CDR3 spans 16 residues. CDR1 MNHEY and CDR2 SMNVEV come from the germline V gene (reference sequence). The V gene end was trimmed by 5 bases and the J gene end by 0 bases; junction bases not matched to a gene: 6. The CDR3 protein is CASSPRTGYSNQPQHF. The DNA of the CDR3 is TGTGCCAGCAGTCCTCGGACAGGGTATAGCAATCAGCCCCAGCATTTT.

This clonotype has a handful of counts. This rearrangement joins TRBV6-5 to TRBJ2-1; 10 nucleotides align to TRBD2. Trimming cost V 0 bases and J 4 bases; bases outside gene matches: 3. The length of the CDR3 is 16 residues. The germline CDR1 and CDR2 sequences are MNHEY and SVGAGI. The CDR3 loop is CASSYSTSGVYNEQFF. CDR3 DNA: TGTGCCAGCAGTTACTCCACTAGCGGGGTTTACAATGAGCAGTTCTTC.

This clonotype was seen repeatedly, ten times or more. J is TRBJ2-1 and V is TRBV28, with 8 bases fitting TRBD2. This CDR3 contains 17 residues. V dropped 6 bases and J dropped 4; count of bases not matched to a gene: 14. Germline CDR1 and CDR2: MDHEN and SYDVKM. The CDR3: CASRPRAGGGRYNEQFF. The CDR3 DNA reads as TGTGCCAGCAGGCCACGGGCGGGGGGAGGTCGTTACAATGAGCAGTTCTTC.

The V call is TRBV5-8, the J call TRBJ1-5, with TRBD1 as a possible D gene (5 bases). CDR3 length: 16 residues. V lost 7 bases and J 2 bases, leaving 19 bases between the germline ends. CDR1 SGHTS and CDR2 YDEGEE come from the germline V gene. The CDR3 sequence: CASFPGAIPGNQPQHF. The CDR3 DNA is TGTGCCAGCTTCCCTGGGGCAATCCCGGGCAATCAGCCCCAGCATTTT.

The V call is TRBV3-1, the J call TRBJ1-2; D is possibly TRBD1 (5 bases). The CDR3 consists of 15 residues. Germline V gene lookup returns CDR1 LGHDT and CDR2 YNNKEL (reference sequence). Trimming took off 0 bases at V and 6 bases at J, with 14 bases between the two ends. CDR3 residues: CASSQDLTGWHGYTF. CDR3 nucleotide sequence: TGTGCCAGCAGCCAAGATCTTACAGGATGGCATGGCTACACCTTC.

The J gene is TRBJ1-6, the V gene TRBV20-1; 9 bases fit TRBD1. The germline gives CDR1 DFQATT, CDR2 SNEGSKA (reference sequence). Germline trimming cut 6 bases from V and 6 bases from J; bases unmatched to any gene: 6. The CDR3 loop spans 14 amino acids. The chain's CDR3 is CSAAGQGLNSPLHF. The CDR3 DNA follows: TGCAGTGCCGCGGGACAGGGCCTTAATTCACCCCTCCACTTT.

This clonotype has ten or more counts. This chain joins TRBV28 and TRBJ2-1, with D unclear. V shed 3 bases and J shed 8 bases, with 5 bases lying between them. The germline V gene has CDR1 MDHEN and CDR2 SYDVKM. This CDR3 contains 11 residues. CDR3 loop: CASSLWYEQFF. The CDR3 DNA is TGTGCCAGCAGTTTGTGGTATGAGCAGTTCTTC.

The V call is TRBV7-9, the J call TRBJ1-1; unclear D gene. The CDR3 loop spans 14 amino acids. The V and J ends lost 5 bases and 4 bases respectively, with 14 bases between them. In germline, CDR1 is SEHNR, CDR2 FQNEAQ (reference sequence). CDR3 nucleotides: TGTGCCAGCAGCCCCCTAGGTACTTTCACTGAAGCTTTCTTT. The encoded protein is CASSPLGTFTEAFF. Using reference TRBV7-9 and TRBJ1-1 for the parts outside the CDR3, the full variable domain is DTGVSQNPRHKITKRGQNVTFRCDPISEHNRLYWYRQTLGQGPEFLTYFQNEAQLEKSRLLSDRFSAERPKGSFSTLEIQRTEQGDSAMYLCASSPLGTFTEAFFGQGTRLTVV.

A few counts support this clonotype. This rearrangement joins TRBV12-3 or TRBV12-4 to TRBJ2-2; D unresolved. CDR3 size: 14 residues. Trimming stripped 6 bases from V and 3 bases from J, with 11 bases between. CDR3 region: CASSQYQHTGELFF. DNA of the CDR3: TGTGCCAGCAGCCAATACCAACACACCGGGGAGCTGTTTTTT.